Sequencing of this TCR beta chain was carried out in a study of T cell responses to AZD1222 COVID-19 vaccine. The study's findings and limits: Two AZD1222 administrations were followed by greater Spike-specific TCR breadth and depth. It was only 6 or 7 AZD1222 recipients who were seropositive at baseline.

On this clone itself: Antigen unknown.

The CDR3 is 14 residues long. V lost 1 base to trimming and J lost 6 bases; unmatched junction nucleotides: 6. CDR1 is GTSNPN, CDR2 SVGIG, per germline (reference sequence). Assay: immunoSEQ multiplex PCR; the TCRdb copy retains only in-frame clones and omits some. The table includes about 120,000 clones, roughly 90% detected once. The clonotype comes from an adult in good health. The chain couples TRBV30 to TRBJ1-2; 9 bases fit TRBD1. Here the sequenced sample was peripheral blood, taken on day 0 of AZD1222 vaccination. CDR3 protein: CAWSATGGLDGYTF. CDR3 nucleotides: TGTGCCTGGAGTGCGACAGGGGGGCTAGATGGCTACACCTTC.